This T cell receptor beta chain was sequenced for a study of blood T cells in healthy people across ages. About the study: There was about one barcoded beta molecule captured by template switching per two T cells.

CDR1 is DFQATT, CDR2 SNEGSKA, per germline (reference sequence). The CDR3 has 13 amino acids. With V trimmed by 4 bases and J by 7 bases, 6 bases remained unmatched. Next came a second PCR, run for about 7 to 12 cycles, which used a sample-barcoded 5' primer along with a J-beta primer mix. In TCRdb, the 5' RACE reads were re-called with MiXCR into one record per CDR3 protein. The sample contains 650,000 to 1,000,000 distinct CDR3 sequences, roughly 40% of which appear only once. What was sequenced was blood. This sequence was found in a man between 18 and 35 years old in good health. The chain is built from TRBV20-1 and TRBJ1-5; 8 bases map to TRBD1. The CDR3 loop is CSANAGGRQPQHF. The CDR3, as DNA: TGCAGTGCTAACGCAGGGGGCCGGCAGCCCCAGCATTTT.